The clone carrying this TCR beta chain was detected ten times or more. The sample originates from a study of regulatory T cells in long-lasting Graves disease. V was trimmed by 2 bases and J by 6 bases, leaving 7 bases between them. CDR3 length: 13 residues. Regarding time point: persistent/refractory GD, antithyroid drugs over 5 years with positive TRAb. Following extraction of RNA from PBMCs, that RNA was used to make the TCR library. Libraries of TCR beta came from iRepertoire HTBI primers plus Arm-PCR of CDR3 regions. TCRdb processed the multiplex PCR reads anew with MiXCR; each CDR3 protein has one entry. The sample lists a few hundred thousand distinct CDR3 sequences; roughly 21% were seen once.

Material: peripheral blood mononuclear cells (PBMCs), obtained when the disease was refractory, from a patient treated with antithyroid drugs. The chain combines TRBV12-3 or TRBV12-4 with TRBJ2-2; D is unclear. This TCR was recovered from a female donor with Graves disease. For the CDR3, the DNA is TGTGCCAGCAGTTTATGGCTCCCCGGGGAGCTGTTTTTT. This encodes CASSLWLPGELFF.